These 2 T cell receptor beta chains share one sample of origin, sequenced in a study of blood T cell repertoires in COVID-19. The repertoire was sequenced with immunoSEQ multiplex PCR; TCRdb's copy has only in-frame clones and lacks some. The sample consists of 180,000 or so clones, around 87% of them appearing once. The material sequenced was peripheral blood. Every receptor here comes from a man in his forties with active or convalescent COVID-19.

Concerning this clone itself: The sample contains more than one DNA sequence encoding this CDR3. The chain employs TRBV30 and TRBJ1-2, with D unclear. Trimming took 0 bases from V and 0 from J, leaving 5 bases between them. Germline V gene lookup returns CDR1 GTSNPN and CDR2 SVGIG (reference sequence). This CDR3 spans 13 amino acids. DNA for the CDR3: TGTGCCTGGAGTGTACAAGCTAACTATGGCTACACCTTC. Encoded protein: CAWSVQANYGYTF.

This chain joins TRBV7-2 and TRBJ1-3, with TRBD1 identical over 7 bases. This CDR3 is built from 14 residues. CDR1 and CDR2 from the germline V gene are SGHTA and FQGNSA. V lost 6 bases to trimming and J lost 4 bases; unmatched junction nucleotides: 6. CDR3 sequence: CASRPQGSGNTIYF. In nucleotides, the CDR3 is TGTGCCAGCAGGCCACAGGGGTCCGGAAACACCATATATTTT.